The clone carrying this T cell receptor beta chain was detected ten times or more. TCRdb used MiXCR to reprocess the 5' RACE reads, holding one entry per CDR3 protein. Here the sample spans tens of thousands of distinct CDR3 sequences, 15% to 20% being singletons. The record originates from a study of T cells of healthy individuals. Trimming left V 1 base short and J 0 bases short, with 10 bases between. Germline V gene lookup returns CDR1 LGHDT and CDR2 YNNKEL (reference sequence). The CDR3 contains 17 residues. This sequence originates from a human donor in good health. This chain links TRBV3-1 with TRBJ1-6; D is unresolved. CDR3 residues: CASSQVDGSSYNSPLHF. CDR3 DNA sequence: TGTGCCAGCAGCCAAGTCGACGGGAGCTCCTATAATTCACCCCTCCACTTT.